This T cell receptor (beta chain) derives from a study of blood T cells in healthy people across ages. Through a sample-barcoded 5' primer and a J-beta primer mix, a second PCR was run for 7 to 11 cycles. TCRdb passed the 5' RACE reads through MiXCR, listing each CDR3 protein once. The sample carries around 2 million distinct CDR3 sequences, around 40% recorded once. This CDR3 is 14 amino acids long. From germline, CDR1 is MNHNS and CDR2 SASEGT. V lost 7 bases, J lost 3 bases, and 3 bases stayed unmatched. The specimen was blood. This TCR was recovered from a human donor in good health. V usage is TRBV6-1 and J usage is TRBJ2-1; 10 bases fit TRBD2. The CDR3 region is CASMASGGYNEQFF. The CDR3 nucleotides read TGTGCCAGCATGGCTAGCGGGGGCTACAATGAGCAGTTCTTC.